A selection of T cell receptor beta chains follows, all from one sample in a study of regulatory T cells in long-lasting Graves disease. TCRdb redid the calling of the multiplex PCR reads with MiXCR, one entry per CDR3 protein. The table lists about 460,000 distinct CDR3 sequences, 20% to 25% of them singletons, with around 12% in the top ten. Sequencing used peripheral blood mononuclear cells (PBMCs), obtained when the disease was refractory, from a patient treated with antithyroid drugs. The origin of the receptors is a female donor with Graves disease. The CDR3 runs from the conserved cysteine through the conserved F or W. The order of the fields is V gene, clone size, D gene, CDR3 length, J gene, CDR3 protein, CDR3 DNA. The D gene is left open where the match is weak. A clone size is listed for some rows: how often the clone was seen (once, few, many), or a class if it is expanded.

TRBV27,many,-,14,TRBJ2-5,CASSSPEGRETQYF,TGTGCCAGCAGCTCCCCCGAAGGCAGGGAGACCCAGTACTTC
TRBV6-1,few,TRBD1,15,TRBJ2-7,CASTRDRGGSYEQYF,TGTGCCAGCACTCGGGACAGGGGGGGCTCCTACGAGCAGTACTTC
TRBV19,-,TRBD2,15,TRBJ2-2,CASSIYAGATGELFF,TGTGCCAGTAGTATTTATGCGGGAGCCACCGGGGAGCTGTTTTTT
TRBV29-1,-,-,12,TRBJ2-7,CSVSDSTYEQYF,TGCAGCGTGTCGGACAGCACCTACGAGCAGTACTTC
TRBV20-1,few,-,15,TRBJ1-6,CSADSGTLNSSPLHF,TGCAGTGCGGACAGTGGGACGCTCAATTCCTCACCCCTCCACTTT
TRBV7-6,-,TRBD1,16,TRBJ2-7,CASSLGYGTGDYEQYF,TGTGCCAGCAGCTTAGGTTACGGGACAGGGGACTACGAGCAGTACTTC
TRBV4-1,-,-,17,TRBJ2-6,CASSQVGGARGANVLTF,TGCGCCAGCAGCCAAGTTGGTGGAGCGCGTGGGGCCAACGTCCTGACTTTC
TRBV12-3/TRBV12-4,many,-,12,TRBJ1-2,CASSLQNYGYTF,TGTGCCAGCAGTTTACAGAACTATGGCTACACCTTC
TRBV20-1,few,TRBD2,13,TRBJ2-2,CSAMTSGDGELFF,TGCAGTGCCATGACTAGCGGGGACGGGGAGCTGTTTTTT
TRBV12-3/TRBV12-4,-,-,15,TRBJ2-3,CASRRRGQGTDTQYF,TGTGCCAGCAGACGTCGTGGGCAGGGCACAGATACGCAGTATTTT
TRBV10-3,-,TRBD1,14,TRBJ1-4,CAISTGDGVEKLFF,TGTGCCATCAGCACAGGGGACGGGGTTGAAAAACTGTTTTTT
TRBV11-2,many,-,15,TRBJ1-1,CASSFTPVLNTEAFF,TGTGCCAGCAGCTTCACCCCAGTCTTGAACACTGAAGCTTTCTTT
TRBV24-1,few,-,14,TRBJ1-5,CATSDRVTGQPQHF,TGTGCCACCAGTGACAGGGTAACGGGACAGCCCCAGCATTTT
TRBV19,-,-,15,TRBJ2-7,CASSPRLGKTDEQYF,TGTGCCAGTAGTCCCCGGCTGGGAAAGACTGACGAGCAGTACTTC
TRBV10-3,-,TRBD2,18,TRBJ2-1,CAISLGLAGGGTYNEQFF,TGTGCCATCAGTTTGGGACTAGCGGGGGGGGGTACCTACAATGAGCAGTTCTTC
TRBV29-1,-,-,13,TRBJ1-6,CSVSTDFNSPLHF,TGCAGCGTTTCCACGGATTTTAATTCACCCCTCCACTTT
TRBV28,many,-,14,TRBJ1-2,CASRETTHVYGYTF,TGTGCCAGCAGGGAAACGACCCACGTCTATGGCTACACCTTC
TRBV9,-,-,12,TRBJ2-2,CASSVDDGELFF,TGTGCCAGCAGCGTAGATGACGGGGAGCTGTTTTTT
TRBV28,many,-,14,TRBJ2-7,CASTPGSRAYEQYF,TGTGCCAGCACCCCGGGAAGTAGGGCATACGAGCAGTACTTC
TRBV14,few,-,12,TRBJ1-1,CASSHTATEAFF,TGTGCCAGCAGCCACACAGCGACTGAAGCTTTCTTT
TRBV20-1,-,TRBD2,15,TRBJ2-7,CSAREVGRTRREQYF,TGCAGTGCTAGAGAAGTGGGAAGGACTAGAAGGGAGCAGTACTTC
TRBV20-1,once,TRBD1,15,TRBJ2-4,CSARDGTVSQNIQYF,TGCAGTGCTAGAGATGGGACAGTAAGCCAAAACATTCAGTACTTC
TRBV19,-,-,15,TRBJ2-7,CASSILKAPGYEQYF,TGTGCCAGTAGTATTCTAAAGGCCCCCGGCTACGAGCAGTACTTC
TRBV28,many,-,11,TRBJ1-1,CASSLLGQAFF,TGTGCCAGCAGTTTATTAGGTCAAGCTTTCTTT
TRBV3-1,many,-,14,TRBJ1-5,CASSQGGLNQPQHF,TGTGCCAGCAGCCAGGGGGGGCTCAATCAGCCCCAGCATTTT
TRBV20-1,many,-,13,TRBJ2-5,CSARSTLQETQYF,TGCAGTGCTAGAAGTACACTCCAAGAGACCCAGTACTTC
TRBV7-2,few,-,14,TRBJ2-1,CASSLGMTPELQFF,TGTGCCAGCAGCTTGGGGATGACTCCCGAGCTGCAGTTCTTC
TRBV19,many,-,13,TRBJ2-7,CASSSQGGYEQYF,TGTGCCAGTAGTTCCCAGGGTGGCTACGAGCAGTACTTC
TRBV20-1,-,TRBD1,11,TRBJ2-7,CSVDRAGEQYF,TGCAGTGTCGACAGGGCCGGCGAGCAGTACTTC
TRBV5-6,few,TRBD1,15,TRBJ2-7,CASSLGGQGQYEQYF,TGTGCCAGCAGCTTGGGCGGACAGGGCCAATACGAGCAGTACTTC
TRBV12-5,few,TRBD2,17,TRBJ2-2,CASGTSAGGRWAGELFF,TGTGCTAGTGGGACTTCCGCGGGCGGGAGGTGGGCCGGGGAGCTGTTTTTT
TRBV6-2/TRBV6-3,many,-,14,TRBJ2-5,CASSSDAAGETQYF,TGTGCCAGCAGTTCCGACGCTGCGGGGGAGACCCAGTACTTC
TRBV18,many,-,13,TRBJ1-2,CASSPDPDYGYTF,TGTGCCAGCTCACCAGACCCTGACTATGGCTACACCTTC
TRBV12-3/TRBV12-4,many,TRBD1,13,TRBJ2-7,CASSLGQASEQYF,TGTGCCAGCAGTCTAGGACAGGCGTCCGAGCAGTACTTC
TRBV30,many,-,12,TRBJ2-7,CAWRRTTYEQYF,TGTGCCTGGAGGAGGACAACCTACGAGCAGTACTTC
TRBV2,many,-,11,TRBJ2-7,CASRGEYEQYF,TGTGCCAGCAGAGGGGAGTACGAGCAGTACTTC
TRBV30,many,TRBD2,14,TRBJ2-5,CAWPLAGTQETQYF,TGTGCCTGGCCGTTAGCGGGAACCCAAGAGACCCAGTACTTC
TRBV7-9,-,TRBD2,15,TRBJ2-5,CASSFLVGLAETQYF,TGTGCCAGCAGCTTCCTCGTGGGACTAGCGGAGACCCAGTACTTC
TRBV10-3,few,-,14,TRBJ2-7,CAIRAGMSSYEQYF,TGTGCCATCAGGGCAGGGATGAGCTCCTACGAGCAGTACTTC
TRBV5-1,few,TRBD1,17,TRBJ2-3,CASSLGAGGMSTDTQYF,TGCGCCAGCAGCTTGGGGGCAGGGGGCATGAGCACAGATACGCAGTATTTT
TRBV19,-,TRBD1,15,TRBJ1-5,CASKRDPDRDQPQHF,TGTGCCAGTAAAAGAGACCCGGACAGGGATCAGCCCCAGCATTTT
TRBV19,-,-,14,TRBJ2-6,CASSSYSGANVLTF,TGTGCCAGTAGTAGCTATTCTGGGGCCAACGTCCTGACTTTC
TRBV30,-,-,12,TRBJ1-3,CAWSVPGNTIYF,TGTGCCTGGAGTGTACCTGGAAACACCATATATTTT
TRBV28,few,-,15,TRBJ2-7,CASSFMSGRSYEQYF,TGTGCCAGCAGTTTTATGTCTGGACGGAGCTACGAGCAGTACTTC
TRBV7-2,few,-,17,TRBJ2-7,CASSLAVLRSTPYEQYF,TGTGCCAGCAGCTTAGCGGTCCTTAGATCTACCCCCTACGAGCAGTACTTC
TRBV28,many,-,15,TRBJ2-5,CASSTRGGGMETQYF,TGTGCCAGCAGTACCCGCGGAGGGGGCATGGAGACCCAGTACTTC
TRBV19,-,TRBD1,14,TRBJ1-2,CASSRQGPKYGYTF,TGTGCCAGTAGTCGACAGGGTCCGAAGTATGGCTACACCTTC
TRBV5-1,few,-,14,TRBJ2-7,CASSFRTVSDEQYF,TGCGCCAGCAGCTTTAGGACGGTCTCCGACGAGCAGTACTTC
TRBV19,few,-,13,TRBJ1-5,CASSWPSNQPQHF,TGTGCCAGTAGTTGGCCTAGCAATCAGCCCCAGCATTTT
TRBV18,-,TRBD2,15,TRBJ2-7,CASSLGGSGLDEQYF,TGTGCCAGCTCACTAGGAGGTAGCGGGCTCGACGAGCAGTACTTC
TRBV7-2,-,-,16,TRBJ1-3,CASSSPRLISGNTIYF,TGTGCCAGCAGCTCACCGAGGCTTATCTCTGGAAACACCATATATTTT
TRBV14,-,-,14,TRBJ2-7,CASSQDRVTGEQYF,TGTGCCAGCAGCCAAGACAGGGTTACGGGCGAGCAGTACTTC
TRBV9,few,-,14,TRBJ1-2,CASSVYLGGYGYTF,TGTGCCAGCAGCGTCTATCTGGGAGGGTATGGCTACACCTTC